Below, 25 T cell receptor beta chains from the same sample are listed, as sequenced in a study of cytomegalovirus exposure and HLA in healthy donors. 60 Vbeta and 13 Jbeta primers were used in PCR. Only in-frame clones appear in the TCRdb table, and some are missing; sequencing was by immunoSEQ multiplex PCR. The top ten clones hold around 14% of a sample with more than 110,000 clones, 55% to 80% of them seen once. Sequencing input: PBMCs. These receptor sequences come from a human donor in good health.

The chain links TRBV30 to TRBJ2-1; weak D call: TRBD2 (5 bases). This CDR3 region has 13 residues. Per the germline V gene, CDR1 is GTSNPN and CDR2 is SVGIG (reference sequence). Trimming pared 4 bases from V and 3 bases from J, leaving 10 bases between. The CDR3 region has the DNA TGTGCCTGGACGATGGGAGTCTACAATGAGCAGTTCTTC. It specifies CAWTMGVYNEQFF.

The chain couples TRBV14 to TRBJ2-3; a possible D gene is TRBD2 (5 bases). The CDR3 covers 14 residues. Trimming took 2 bases from V and 5 from J, leaving 11 bases between them. Germline V CDR1 and CDR2: SGHDN, FVKESK. The CDR3 nucleotides read TGTGCCAGCAGCCAAAGAATCCGGGGAGATACGCAGTATTTT. This translates into CASSQRIRGDTQYF.

This chain links TRBV11-3 with TRBJ2-1; TRBD2 aligns across 14 bases. The J segment lost 4 bases and the V segment lost 5 bases, leaving 4 bases of the junction unmatched. Germline CDR1 reads SGHNT; CDR2 reads YENEEA. The CDR3 is 16 amino acids. CDR3 coding DNA: TGTGCCAGCAGCCAACGGACTAGCGGGGGGTACAATGAGCAGTTCTTC. This encodes CASSQRTSGGYNEQFF.

The chain is built from TRBV7-9 and TRBJ2-1; 11 nucleotides line up with TRBD2. With V trimmed by 0 bases and J by 10 bases, 2 bases remained unmatched. The germline V gene encodes CDR1 SEHNR and CDR2 FQNEAQ (reference sequence). This CDR3 contains 14 residues. The CDR3 loop is CASSLAGLAVEQFF. CDR3 nucleotides: TGTGCCAGCAGCTTAGCGGGACTAGCGGTAGAGCAGTTCTTC.

The chain links TRBV4-2 to TRBJ1-1; tentative D call: TRBD1 (6 bases). The CDR3 consists of 16 residues. V shed 5 bases and J shed 0 bases, with 16 bases lying between them. Germline V gene data show CDR1 as LGHNA and CDR2 as YNFKEQ. CDR3 residues: CASSTDAGQLNTEAFF. The CDR3 DNA is TGTGCCAGCAGCACTGACGCCGGACAGTTGAACACTGAAGCTTTCTTT.

The chain employs TRBV6-1 and TRBJ1-5; no definite D call. Deletions cut 7 bases from V and 3 bases from J, with 16 bases between. This CDR3 is built from 15 residues. The germline V gene has CDR1 MNHNS and CDR2 SASEGT. CDR3 nucleotides: TGTGCCAGCACCCCCGAGCCGGGGAACAATCAGCCCCAGCATTTT. Protein: CASTPEPGNNQPQHF.

V gene TRBV9 combines with J gene TRBJ1-4, with TRBD1 identical over 10 bases. There are 14 residues in the CDR3. Germline V lookup: CDR1 SGDLS, CDR2 YYNGEE. V lost 0 bases and J lost 7; bases outside the gene matches: 0. The CDR3 DNA sequence: TGTGCCAGCAGCGTAGGGACAGGGGGTGAAAAACTGTTTTTT. This codes for CASSVGTGGEKLFF. The full variable domain, with the rest looked up from reference TRBV9 and TRBJ1-4, is DSGVTQTPKHLITATGQRVTLRCSPRSGDLSVYWYQQSLDQGLQFLIQYYNGEERAKGNILERFSAQQFPDLHSELNLSSLELGDSALYFCASSVGTGGEKLFFGSGTQLSVL.

The V call is TRBV13, the J call TRBJ2-7; the D gene is possibly TRBD2 (5 bases). V was shortened by 5 bases and J by 7 bases, with 12 bases between the two germline ends. The CDR3 sequence is 12 residues long. Germline assignment: CDR1 PRHDT and CDR2 FYEKMQ (reference sequence). CDR3 DNA: TGTGCCAGCAGCCAAAATAGGAGGGAGCAGTACTTC. Encoded protein: CASSQNRREQYF.

This sequence joins TRBV11-3 and TRBJ1-2; tentative D call: TRBD1 (6 bases). Germline loops: CDR1 SGHNT, CDR2 YENEEA. The V end lost 2 bases, the J end lost 0 bases, and 10 bases lay between the germline ends. The CDR3 covers 15 residues. The CDR3 loop reads CASSLKGGTNYGYTF. The CDR3 DNA reads TGTGCCAGCAGCTTAAAGGGGGGGACTAACTATGGCTACACCTTC.

The V and J genes are TRBV18 and TRBJ1-2, with TRBD1 as a possible D gene (6 bases). In germline, CDR1 is KGHSH, CDR2 LQKENI. V lost 3 bases and J lost 5, with 13 bases in between. The length of the CDR3 is 14 residues. CDR3 sequence (DNA): TGTGCCAGCTCACCCCCATTGACAGGTTATGGCTACACCTTC. Translated: CASSPPLTGYGYTF.

This clone was seen a handful of times. The chain has TRBV12-5 and TRBJ2-2; 12 bases are a match to TRBD2. Germline V gene sequence: CDR1 LGHNT, CDR2 FRNRAP. V lost 0 bases, J lost 5 bases, and 7 bases stayed unmatched. This CDR3 is 18 amino acids long. CDR3 amino acids: CASGLVLGTSGSTGELFF. The CDR3 DNA reads as TGTGCTAGTGGTTTGGTACTTGGGACTAGCGGGTCAACCGGGGAGCTGTTTTTT. Complete variable domain (other parts from reference TRBV12-5 and TRBJ2-2): DARVTQTPRHKVTEMGQEVTMRCQPILGHNTVFWYRQTMMQGLELLAYFRNRAPLDDSGMPKDRFSAEMPDATLATLKIQPSEPRDSAVYFCASGLVLGTSGSTGELFFGEGSRLTVL.

The chain combines TRBV5-1 with TRBJ2-5; 7 bases line up with TRBD1. This CDR3 spans 16 amino acids. Germline CDR1 is SGHRS and CDR2 is YFSETQ. With V trimmed by 0 bases and J by 1 base, 6 bases remained unmatched. CDR3 sequence reads: CASSLEGTALQETQYF. The CDR3 DNA reads TGCGCCAGCAGCTTGGAGGGGACAGCACTCCAAGAGACCCAGTACTTC.

The chain uses TRBV5-4 and TRBJ2-1; 10 bases map to TRBD1. Losses at the gene ends were 0 bases for V and 8 bases for J; bases not matched to a gene: 14. The germline CDR1 and CDR2 sequences are SGHNT and YYREEE (reference sequence). The CDR3 length is 18 residues. The CDR3 spells CASSLGDRGLGQWDEQFF. The CDR3 coding sequence is TGTGCCAGCAGCTTGGGTGACAGGGGGCTGGGTCAGTGGGATGAGCAGTTCTTC. The full variable domain, rest sourced from reference TRBV5-4 and TRBJ2-1, is ETGVTQSPTHLIKTRGQQVTLRCSSQSGHNTVSWYQQALGQGPQFIFQYYREEENGRGNFPPRFSGLQFPNYSSELNVNALELDDSALYLCASSLGDRGLGQWDEQFFGPGTRLTVL.

On this clone itself: This specimen includes other DNA sequences encoding the same CDR3. The chain joins TRBV5-6 to TRBJ2-7; TRBD1 matches at 10 bases. J lost 1 base, V lost 4 bases, and 5 bases had no gene match. Germline-derived CDR1 and CDR2 are SGHDT and YYEEEE. The CDR3 is made up of 15 amino acids. As DNA, the CDR3 is TGTGCCAGCAGCCCGGACAGGGGGGGGTCCTACGAGCAGTACTTC. This gives the protein CASSPDRGGSYEQYF. Together with reference TRBV5-6 and TRBJ2-7, the CDR3 gives the full variable domain: DAGVTQSPTHLIKTRGQQVTLRCSPKSGHDTVSWYQQALGQGPQFIFQYYEEEERQRGNFPDRFSGHQFPNYSSELNVNALLLGDSALYLCASSPDRGGSYEQYFGPGTRLTVT.

This clone appeared a single time. V and J are TRBV5-6 and TRBJ2-1; 7 bases are a match to TRBD2. Germline CDR1 reads SGHDT; CDR2 reads YYEEEE. The CDR3 is 12 amino acids. V trimming: 4 bases; J trimming: 7 bases; junction bases outside the gene matches: 2. In nucleotides, the CDR3 is TGTGCCAGCAGCGGGGGGGATAATGAGCAGTTCTTC. It specifies CASSGGDNEQFF.

This clone has more than one count but fewer than ten. The chain couples TRBV6-4 to TRBJ2-3, with D possibly being TRBD2 (5 bases). Germline V gene data show CDR1 as MRHNA and CDR2 as SNTAGT. V dropped 8 bases and J dropped 1 base, with 16 bases sitting between them. The CDR3 extends over 15 amino acids. CDR3 in amino acids: CASARRAEGTDTQYF. The CDR3 DNA reads TGTGCCAGCGCGAGGCGGGCAGAGGGCACAGATACGCAGTATTTT.

The rearrangement joins TRBV7-9 to TRBJ2-7, with 8 bases matching TRBD1. The germline CDR1 and CDR2 sequences are SEHNR and FQNEAQ (reference sequence). This CDR3 is built from 15 residues. Germline trimming cut 8 bases from V and 6 bases from J; bases unmatched to any gene: 15. DNA of the CDR3: TGTGCCAGCGCCGGACAGGGATCGACCCAGGGCGAGCAGTACTTC. It codes for CASAGQGSTQGEQYF.

The chain carries TRBV25-1 and TRBJ2-1, with 7 bases fitting TRBD1. J gave up 4 bases and V 3 bases, and 6 bases lay outside the gene matches. In germline, CDR1 is MGHDK, CDR2 SYGVNS. This CDR3 spans 15 amino acids. The chain's CDR3 is CASSEPGQRYNEQFF. Written as DNA, the CDR3 is TGTGCCAGCAGTGAGCCGGGACAGCGATACAATGAGCAGTTCTTC.

The rearrangement links TRBV6-1 to TRBJ1-2, with D unresolved. CDR3 size: 12 residues. Germline V lookup: CDR1 MNHNS, CDR2 SASEGT. V was shortened by 8 bases and J by 3 bases, with 10 bases between the two germline ends. The CDR3 reads CASLAGDYGYTF. Written as DNA, the CDR3 is TGTGCCAGCCTGGCCGGGGACTATGGCTACACCTTC.

The rearrangement links TRBV7-9 to TRBJ2-7, with 10 bases matching TRBD2. Germline V gene lookup returns CDR1 SEHNR and CDR2 FQNEAQ (reference sequence). The junction had 5 bases not matched to a gene; V was cut back by 0 bases and J by 3 bases. The CDR3 spans 16 residues. CDR3 DNA sequence: TGTGCCAGCAGCTTAGCGACAACTAGCGGGGACTACGAGCAGTACTTC. It yields the protein CASSLATTSGDYEQYF.

This chain links TRBV18 with TRBJ2-7, with D uncertain. Per germline, CDR1 KGHSH and CDR2 LQKENI. The CDR3 runs to 13 residues. V lost 5 bases to trimming and J lost 3 bases, with 11 bases between them. The CDR3 region is CASSVTKHYEQYF. In DNA, the CDR3 is TGTGCCAGCTCAGTCACCAAACACTACGAGCAGTACTTC.

The chain uses TRBV7-2 and TRBJ1-2; D may be TRBD1 (5 bases). The germline V gene encodes CDR1 SGHTA and CDR2 FQGNSA. The CDR3 length is 16 residues. V was cut by 5 bases and J by 4 bases, with 20 bases left in between. CDR3 sequence (DNA): TGTGCCAGCAGCCGGGGGACTGCCCGCCGATTCTATGGCTACACCTTC. Its protein is CASSRGTARRFYGYTF.

The chain uses TRBV29-1 and TRBJ1-2; 7 nucleotides align to TRBD1. This CDR3 has 12 residues. Germline loops: CDR1 SQVTM, CDR2 ANQGSEA. Losses at the gene ends were 6 bases for V and 2 bases for J; bases not matched to a gene: 3. This CDR3 is CSVEDRNYGYTF. In DNA form, the CDR3 reads TGCAGCGTGGAGGACAGGAACTATGGCTACACCTTC. Looking up the rest from reference TRBV29-1 and TRBJ1-2 gives the full variable domain: SAVISQKPSRDICQRGTSLTIQCQVDSQVTMMFWYRQQPGQSLTLIATANQGSEATYESGFVIDKFPISRPNLTFSTLTVSNMSPEDSSIYLCSVEDRNYGYTFGSGTRLTVV.

The chain links TRBV27 to TRBJ1-6; D might be TRBD1 (6 bases). Germline CDR1 is MNHEY and CDR2 is SMNVEV (reference sequence). The CDR3 runs 14 residues. Trimming left V 2 bases short and J 11 bases short, with 13 bases between. The CDR3 loop reads CASSLPSQGTPLHF. CDR3 coding DNA: TGTGCCAGCAGTTTACCATCACAGGGTACACCCCTCCACTTT.

This chain links TRBV19 with TRBJ1-6; D gene unclear. V dropped 3 bases and J dropped 6 bases, with 9 bases sitting between them. This CDR3 comprises 14 residues. The germline CDR1 and CDR2 sequences are LNHDA and SQIVND (reference sequence). In nucleotides, the CDR3 is TGTGCCAGTAGTATTTCTCGGGGTAATTCACCCCTCCACTTT. This gives the protein CASSISRGNSPLHF. The whole variable domain, remainder taken from reference TRBV19 and TRBJ1-6, is DGGITQSPKYLFRKEGQNVTLSCEQNLNHDAMYWYRQDPGQGLRLIYYSQIVNDFQKGDIAEGYSVSREKKESFPLTVTSAQKNPTAFYLCASSISRGNSPLHFGNGTRLTVT.